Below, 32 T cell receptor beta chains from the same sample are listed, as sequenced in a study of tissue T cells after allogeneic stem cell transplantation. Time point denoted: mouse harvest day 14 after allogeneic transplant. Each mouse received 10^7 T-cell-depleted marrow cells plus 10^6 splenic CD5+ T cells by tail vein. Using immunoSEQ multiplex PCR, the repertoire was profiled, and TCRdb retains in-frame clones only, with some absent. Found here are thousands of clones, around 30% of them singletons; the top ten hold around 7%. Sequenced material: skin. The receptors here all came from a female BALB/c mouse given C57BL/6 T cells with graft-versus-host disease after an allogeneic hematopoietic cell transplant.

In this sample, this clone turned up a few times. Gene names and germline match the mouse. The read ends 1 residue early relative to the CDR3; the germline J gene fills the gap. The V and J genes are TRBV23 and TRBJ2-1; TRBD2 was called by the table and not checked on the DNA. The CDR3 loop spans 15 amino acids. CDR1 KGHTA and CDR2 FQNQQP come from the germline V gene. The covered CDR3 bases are TGCTCCAGCAGTCAATCCTGGGGGGGCGCGGCTGAGCAGTTC. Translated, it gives CSSSQSWGGAAEQF. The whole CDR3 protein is CSSSQSWGGAAEQFF.

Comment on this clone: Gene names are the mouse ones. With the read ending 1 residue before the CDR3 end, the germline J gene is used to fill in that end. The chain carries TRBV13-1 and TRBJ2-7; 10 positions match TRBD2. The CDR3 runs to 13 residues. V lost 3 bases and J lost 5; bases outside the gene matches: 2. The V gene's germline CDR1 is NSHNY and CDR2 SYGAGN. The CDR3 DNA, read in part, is TGTGCCAGCAGTGGTGGGACTGGGGATGAACAGTAC. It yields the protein CASSGGTGDEQY. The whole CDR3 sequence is CASSGGTGDEQYF.

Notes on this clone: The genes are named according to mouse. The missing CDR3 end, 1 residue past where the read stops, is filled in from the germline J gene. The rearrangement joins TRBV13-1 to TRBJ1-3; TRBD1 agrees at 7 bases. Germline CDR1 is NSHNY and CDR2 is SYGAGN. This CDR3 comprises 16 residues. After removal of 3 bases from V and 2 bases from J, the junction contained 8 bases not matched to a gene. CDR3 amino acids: CASSVPRQGAGNTLYF. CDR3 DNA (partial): TGTGCCAGCAGTGTCCCCCGGCAGGGGGCTGGAAATACGCTCTAT.

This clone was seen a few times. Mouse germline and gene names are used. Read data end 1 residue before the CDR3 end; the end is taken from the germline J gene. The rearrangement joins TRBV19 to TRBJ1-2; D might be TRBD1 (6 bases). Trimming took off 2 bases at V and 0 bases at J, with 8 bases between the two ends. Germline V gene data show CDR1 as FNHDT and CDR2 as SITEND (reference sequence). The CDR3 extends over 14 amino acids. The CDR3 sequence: CASSMGHTNSDYTF. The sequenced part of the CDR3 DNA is TGTGCCAGCAGTATGGGACATACAAACTCCGACTACACC.

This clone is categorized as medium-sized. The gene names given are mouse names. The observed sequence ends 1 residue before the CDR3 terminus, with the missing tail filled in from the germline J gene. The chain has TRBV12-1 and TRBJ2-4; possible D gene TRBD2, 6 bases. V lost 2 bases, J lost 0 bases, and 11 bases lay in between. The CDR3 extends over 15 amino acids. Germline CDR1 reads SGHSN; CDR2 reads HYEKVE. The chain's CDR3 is CASSRPGTSQNTLYF. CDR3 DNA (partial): TGTGCCAGCTCTCGTCCCGGGACTAGTCAAAACACCTTGTAC.

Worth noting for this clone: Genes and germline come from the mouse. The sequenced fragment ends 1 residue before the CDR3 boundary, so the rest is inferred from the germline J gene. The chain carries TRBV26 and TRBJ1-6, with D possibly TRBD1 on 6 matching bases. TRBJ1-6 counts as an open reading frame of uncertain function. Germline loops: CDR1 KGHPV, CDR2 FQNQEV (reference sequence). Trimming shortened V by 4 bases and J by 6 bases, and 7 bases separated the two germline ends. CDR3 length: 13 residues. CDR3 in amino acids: CASSHRVNSPLYF. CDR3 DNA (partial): TGTGCCAGCAGTCACAGGGTTAATTCGCCCCTCTAC.

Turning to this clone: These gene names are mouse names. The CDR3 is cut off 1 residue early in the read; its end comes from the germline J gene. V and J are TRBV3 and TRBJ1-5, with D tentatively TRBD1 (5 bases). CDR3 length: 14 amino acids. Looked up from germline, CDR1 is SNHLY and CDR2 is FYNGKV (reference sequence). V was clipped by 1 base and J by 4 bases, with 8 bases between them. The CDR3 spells CASSLVGGNQAPLF. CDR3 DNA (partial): TGTGCCAGCAGCTTAGTGGGGGGGAACCAGGCTCCGCTT.

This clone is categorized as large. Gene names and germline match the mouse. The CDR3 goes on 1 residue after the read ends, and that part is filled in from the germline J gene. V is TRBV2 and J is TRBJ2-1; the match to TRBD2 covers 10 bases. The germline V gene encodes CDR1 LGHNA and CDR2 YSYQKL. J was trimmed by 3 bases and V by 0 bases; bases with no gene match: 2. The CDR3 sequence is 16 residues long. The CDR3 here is CASSQDPGGAYAEQFF. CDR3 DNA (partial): TGTGCCAGCAGCCAAGACCCTGGGGGGGCCTATGCTGAGCAGTTC.

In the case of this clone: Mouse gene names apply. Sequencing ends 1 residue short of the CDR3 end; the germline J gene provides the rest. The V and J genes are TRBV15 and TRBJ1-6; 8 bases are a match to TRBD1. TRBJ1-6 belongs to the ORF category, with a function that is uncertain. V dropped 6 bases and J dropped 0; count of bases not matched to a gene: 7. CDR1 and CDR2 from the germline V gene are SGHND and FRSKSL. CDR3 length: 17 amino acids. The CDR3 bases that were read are TGTGCCAGCAGCCACAGGGGGGGGGATTCCTATAATTCGCCCCTCTAC. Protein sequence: CASSHRGGDSYNSPLY. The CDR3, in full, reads CASSHRGGDSYNSPLYF.

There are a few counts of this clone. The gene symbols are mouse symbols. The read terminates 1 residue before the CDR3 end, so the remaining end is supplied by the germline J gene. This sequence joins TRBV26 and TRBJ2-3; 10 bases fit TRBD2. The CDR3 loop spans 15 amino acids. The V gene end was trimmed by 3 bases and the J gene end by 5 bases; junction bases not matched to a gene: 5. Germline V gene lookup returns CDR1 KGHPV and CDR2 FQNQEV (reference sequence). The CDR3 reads CASSLPNWGGETLYF. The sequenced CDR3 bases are TGTGCCAGCAGTCTCCCAAACTGGGGGGGAGAAACGCTGTAT.

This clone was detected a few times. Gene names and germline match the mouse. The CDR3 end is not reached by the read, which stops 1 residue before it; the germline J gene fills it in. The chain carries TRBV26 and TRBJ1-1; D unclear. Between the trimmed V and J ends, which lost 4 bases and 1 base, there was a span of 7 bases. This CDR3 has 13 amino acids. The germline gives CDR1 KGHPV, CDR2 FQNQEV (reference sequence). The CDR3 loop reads CASSPDINTEVFF. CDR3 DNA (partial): TGTGCCAGCAGTCCAGACATAAACACAGAAGTCTTC.

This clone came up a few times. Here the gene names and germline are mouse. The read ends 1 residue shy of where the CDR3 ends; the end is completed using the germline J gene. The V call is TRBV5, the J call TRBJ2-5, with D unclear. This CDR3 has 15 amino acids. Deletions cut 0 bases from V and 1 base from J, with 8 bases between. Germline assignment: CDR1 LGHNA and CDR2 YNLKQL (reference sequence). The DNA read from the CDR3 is TGTGCCAGCAGCCAAGATACGGGGTACCAAGACACCCAGTAC. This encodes CASSQDTGYQDTQY. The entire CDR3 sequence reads CASSQDTGYQDTQYF.

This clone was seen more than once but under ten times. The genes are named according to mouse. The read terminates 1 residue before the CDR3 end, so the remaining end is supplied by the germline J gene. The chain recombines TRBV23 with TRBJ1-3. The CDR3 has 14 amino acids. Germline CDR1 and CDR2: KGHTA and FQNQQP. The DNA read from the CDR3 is TGCTCCAGCAGTCCGGCGGGGGCTGGAAATACGCTCTAT. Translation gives CSSSPAGAGNTLY. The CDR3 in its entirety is CSSSPAGAGNTLYF.

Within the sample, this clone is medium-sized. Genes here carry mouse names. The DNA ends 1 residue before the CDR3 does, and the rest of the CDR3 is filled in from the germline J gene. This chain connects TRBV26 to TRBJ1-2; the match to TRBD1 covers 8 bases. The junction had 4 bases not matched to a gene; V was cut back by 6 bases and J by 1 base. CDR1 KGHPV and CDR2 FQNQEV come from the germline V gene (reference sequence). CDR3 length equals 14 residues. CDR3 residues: CASSPTGVNSDYTF. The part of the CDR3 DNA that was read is TGTGCCAGCAGCCCGACAGGGGTAAACTCCGACTACACC.

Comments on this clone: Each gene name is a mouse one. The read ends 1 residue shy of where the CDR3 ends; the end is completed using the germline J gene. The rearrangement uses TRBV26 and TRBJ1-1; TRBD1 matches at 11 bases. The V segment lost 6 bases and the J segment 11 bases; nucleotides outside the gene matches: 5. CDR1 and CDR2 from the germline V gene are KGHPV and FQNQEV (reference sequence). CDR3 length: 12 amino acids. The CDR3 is CASSRDRGEVFF. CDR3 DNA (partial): TGTGCCAGCAGCCGGGACAGGGGGGAGGTCTTC. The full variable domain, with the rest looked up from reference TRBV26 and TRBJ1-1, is NSKVIQTPRYLVKGQGQKAKMRCIPEKGHPVVFWYQQNKNNEFKFLINFQNQEVLQQIDMTEKRFSAECPSNSPCSLEIQSSEAGDSALYLCASSRDRGEVFFGKGTRLTVV.

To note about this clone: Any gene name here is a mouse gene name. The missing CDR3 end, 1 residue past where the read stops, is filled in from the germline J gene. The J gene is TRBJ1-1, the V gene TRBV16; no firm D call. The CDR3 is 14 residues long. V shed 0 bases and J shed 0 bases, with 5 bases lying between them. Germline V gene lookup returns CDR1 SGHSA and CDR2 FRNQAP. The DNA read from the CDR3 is TGTGCAAGCAGCTTAGATCGAGCAAACACAGAAGTCTTC. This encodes CASSLDRANTEVF. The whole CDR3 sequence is CASSLDRANTEVFF.

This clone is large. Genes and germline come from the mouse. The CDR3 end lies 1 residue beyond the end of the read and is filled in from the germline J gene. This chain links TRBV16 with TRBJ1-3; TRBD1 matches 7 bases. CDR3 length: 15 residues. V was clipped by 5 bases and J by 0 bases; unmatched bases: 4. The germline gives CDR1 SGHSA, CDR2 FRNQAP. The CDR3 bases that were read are TGTGCAAGCAGCCAGGGGGGGCTTTCTGGAAATACGCTCTAT. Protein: CASSQGGLSGNTLY. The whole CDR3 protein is CASSQGGLSGNTLYF. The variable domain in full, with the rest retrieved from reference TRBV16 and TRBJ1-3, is NAGVIQTPRHKVTGKGQEATLWCEPISGHSAVFWYRQTIVQGLEFLTYFRNQAPIDDSGMPKERFSAQMPNQSHSTLKIQSTQPQDSAVYLCASSQGGLSGNTLYFGEGSRLIVV.

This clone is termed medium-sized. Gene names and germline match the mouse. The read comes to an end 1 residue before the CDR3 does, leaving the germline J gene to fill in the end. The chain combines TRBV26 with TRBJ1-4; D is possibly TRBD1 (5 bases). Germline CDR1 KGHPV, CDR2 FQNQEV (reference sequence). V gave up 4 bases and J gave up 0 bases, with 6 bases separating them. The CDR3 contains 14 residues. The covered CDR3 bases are TGTGCCAGCAGTCCAGGGATTTCCAACGAAAGATTATTT. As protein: CASSPGISNERLF. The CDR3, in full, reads CASSPGISNERLFF.

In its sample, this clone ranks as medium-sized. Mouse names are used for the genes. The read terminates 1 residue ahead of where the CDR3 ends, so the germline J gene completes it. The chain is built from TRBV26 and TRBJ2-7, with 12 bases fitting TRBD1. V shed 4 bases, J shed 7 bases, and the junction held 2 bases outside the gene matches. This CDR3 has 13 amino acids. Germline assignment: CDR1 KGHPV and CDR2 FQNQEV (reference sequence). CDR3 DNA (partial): TGTGCCAGCAGTCGGGACAGGGGGCGGGAACAGTAC. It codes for CASSRDRGREQY. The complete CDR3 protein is CASSRDRGREQYF.

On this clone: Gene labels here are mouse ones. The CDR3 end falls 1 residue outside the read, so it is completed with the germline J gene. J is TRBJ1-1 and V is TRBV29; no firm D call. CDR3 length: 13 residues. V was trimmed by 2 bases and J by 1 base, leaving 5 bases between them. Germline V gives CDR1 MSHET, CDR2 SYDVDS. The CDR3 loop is CASSLGKNTEVFF. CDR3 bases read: TGTGCTAGCAGTTTAGGCAAAAACACAGAAGTCTTC.

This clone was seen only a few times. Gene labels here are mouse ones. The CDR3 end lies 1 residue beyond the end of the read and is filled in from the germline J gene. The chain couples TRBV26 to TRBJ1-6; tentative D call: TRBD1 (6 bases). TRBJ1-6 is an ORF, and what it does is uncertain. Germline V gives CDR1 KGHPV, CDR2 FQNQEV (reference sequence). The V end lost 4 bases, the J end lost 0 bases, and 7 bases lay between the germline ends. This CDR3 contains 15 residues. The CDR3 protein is CASSRTDSYNSPLYF. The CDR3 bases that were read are TGTGCCAGCAGTCGGACAGATTCCTATAATTCGCCCCTCTAC.

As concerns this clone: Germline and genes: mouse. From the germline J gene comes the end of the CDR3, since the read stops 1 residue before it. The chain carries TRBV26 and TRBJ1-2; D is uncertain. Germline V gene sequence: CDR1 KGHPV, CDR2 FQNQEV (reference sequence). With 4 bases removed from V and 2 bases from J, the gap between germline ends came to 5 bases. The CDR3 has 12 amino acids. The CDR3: CASSRGNSDYTF. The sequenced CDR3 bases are TGTGCCAGCAGTCGCGGGAACTCCGACTACACC.

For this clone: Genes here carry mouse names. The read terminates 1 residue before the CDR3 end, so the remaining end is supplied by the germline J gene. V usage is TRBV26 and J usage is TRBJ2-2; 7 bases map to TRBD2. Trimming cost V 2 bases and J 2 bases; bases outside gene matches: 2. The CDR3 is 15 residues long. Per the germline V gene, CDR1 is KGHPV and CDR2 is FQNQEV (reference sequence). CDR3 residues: CASSLGGVNTGQLYF. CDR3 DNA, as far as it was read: TGTGCCAGCAGTCTGGGGGGGGTCAACACCGGGCAGCTCTAC. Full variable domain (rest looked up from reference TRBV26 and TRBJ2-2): NSKVIQTPRYLVKGQGQKAKMRCIPEKGHPVVFWYQQNKNNEFKFLINFQNQEVLQQIDMTEKRFSAECPSNSPCSLEIQSSEAGDSALYLCASSLGGVNTGQLYFGEGSKLTVL.

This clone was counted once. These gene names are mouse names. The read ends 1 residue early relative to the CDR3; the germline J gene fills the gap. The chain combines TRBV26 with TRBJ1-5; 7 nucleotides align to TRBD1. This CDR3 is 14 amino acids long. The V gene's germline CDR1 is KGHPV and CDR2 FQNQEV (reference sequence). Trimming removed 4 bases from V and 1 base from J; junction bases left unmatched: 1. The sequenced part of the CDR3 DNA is TGTGCCAGCAGTCGGGACAGAAACAACCAGGCTCCGCTT. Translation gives CASSRDRNNQAPL. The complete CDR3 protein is CASSRDRNNQAPLF.

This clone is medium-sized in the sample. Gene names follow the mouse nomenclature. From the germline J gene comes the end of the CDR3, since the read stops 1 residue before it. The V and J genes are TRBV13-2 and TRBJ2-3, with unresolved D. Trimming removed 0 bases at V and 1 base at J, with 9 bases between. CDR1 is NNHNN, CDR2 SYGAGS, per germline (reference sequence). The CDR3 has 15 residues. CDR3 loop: CASGDARIRAETLYF. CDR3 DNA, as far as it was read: TGTGCCAGCGGTGATGCGCGGATCCGTGCAGAAACGCTGTAT.

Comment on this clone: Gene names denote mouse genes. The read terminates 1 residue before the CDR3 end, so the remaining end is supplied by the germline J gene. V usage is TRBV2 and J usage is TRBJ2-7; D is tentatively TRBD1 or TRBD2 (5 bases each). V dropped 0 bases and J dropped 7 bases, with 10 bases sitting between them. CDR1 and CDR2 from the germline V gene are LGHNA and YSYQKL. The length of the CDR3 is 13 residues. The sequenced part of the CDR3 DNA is TGTGCCAGCAGCCAAGATCGGGGGTGGGAACAGTAC. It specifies CASSQDRGWEQY. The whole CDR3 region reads CASSQDRGWEQYF.

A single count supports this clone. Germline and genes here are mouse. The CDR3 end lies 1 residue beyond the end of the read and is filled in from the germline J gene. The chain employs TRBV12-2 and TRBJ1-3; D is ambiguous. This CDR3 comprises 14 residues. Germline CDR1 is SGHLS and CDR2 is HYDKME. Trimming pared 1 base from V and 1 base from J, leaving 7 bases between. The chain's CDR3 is CASSLDTSGNTLYF. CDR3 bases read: TGTGCCAGCTCTCTAGACACCTCTGGAAATACGCTCTAT.

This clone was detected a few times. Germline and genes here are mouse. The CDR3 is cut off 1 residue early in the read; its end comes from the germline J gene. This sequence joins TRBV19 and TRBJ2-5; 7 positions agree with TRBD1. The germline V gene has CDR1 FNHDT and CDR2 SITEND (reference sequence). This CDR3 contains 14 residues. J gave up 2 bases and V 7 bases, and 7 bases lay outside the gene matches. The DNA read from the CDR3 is TGTGCCAGCTCAACTACAGGGGCCCAAGACACCCAGTAC. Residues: CASSTTGAQDTQY. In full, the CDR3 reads CASSTTGAQDTQYF.

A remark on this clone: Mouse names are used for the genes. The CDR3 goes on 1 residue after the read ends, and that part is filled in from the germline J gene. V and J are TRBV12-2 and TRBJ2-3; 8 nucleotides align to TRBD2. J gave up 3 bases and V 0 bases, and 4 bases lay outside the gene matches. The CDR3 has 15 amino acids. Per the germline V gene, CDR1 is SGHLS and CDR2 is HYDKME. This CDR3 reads CASSLVRGGAETLYF. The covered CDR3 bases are TGTGCCAGCTCTCTCGTGCGGGGGGGCGCAGAAACGCTGTAT.

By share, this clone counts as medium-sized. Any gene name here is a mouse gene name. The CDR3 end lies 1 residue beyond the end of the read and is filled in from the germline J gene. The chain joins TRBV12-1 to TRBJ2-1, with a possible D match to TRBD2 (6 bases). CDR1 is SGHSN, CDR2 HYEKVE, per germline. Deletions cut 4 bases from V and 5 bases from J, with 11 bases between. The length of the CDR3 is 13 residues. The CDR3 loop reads CASSGGGDAEQFF. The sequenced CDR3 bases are TGTGCCAGCTCGGGGGGAGGGGATGCTGAGCAGTTC.

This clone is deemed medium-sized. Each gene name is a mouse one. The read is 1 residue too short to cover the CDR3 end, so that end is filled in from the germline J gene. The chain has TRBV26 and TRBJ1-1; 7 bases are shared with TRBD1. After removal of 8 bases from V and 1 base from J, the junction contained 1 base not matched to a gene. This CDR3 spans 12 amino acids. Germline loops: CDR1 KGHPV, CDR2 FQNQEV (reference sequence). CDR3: CASGDRNTEVFF. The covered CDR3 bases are TGTGCCAGCGGGGACAGAAACACAGAAGTCTTC.

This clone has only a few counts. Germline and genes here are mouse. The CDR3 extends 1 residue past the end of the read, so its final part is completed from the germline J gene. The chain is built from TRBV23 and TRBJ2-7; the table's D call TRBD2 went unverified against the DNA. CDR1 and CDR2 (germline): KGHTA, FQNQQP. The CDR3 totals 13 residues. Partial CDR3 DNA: TGCTCCAGCAGGGGGACTGGGGGTTATGAACAGTAC. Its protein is CSSRGTGGYEQY. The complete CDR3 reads CSSRGTGGYEQYF.